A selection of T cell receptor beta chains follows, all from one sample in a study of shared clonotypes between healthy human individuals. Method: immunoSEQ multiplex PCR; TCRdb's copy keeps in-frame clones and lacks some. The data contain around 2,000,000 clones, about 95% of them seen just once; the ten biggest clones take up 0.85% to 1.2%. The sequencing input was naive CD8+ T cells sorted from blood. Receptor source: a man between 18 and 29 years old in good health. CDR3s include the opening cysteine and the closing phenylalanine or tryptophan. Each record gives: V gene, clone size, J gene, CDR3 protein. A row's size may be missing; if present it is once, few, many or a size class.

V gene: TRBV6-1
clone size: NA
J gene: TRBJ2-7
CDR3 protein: CASSGGTSGASYEQYF

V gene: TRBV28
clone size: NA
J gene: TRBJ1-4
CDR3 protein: CASSWFRDRLFF

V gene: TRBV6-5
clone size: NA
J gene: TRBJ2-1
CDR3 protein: CASISGGGTEQFF

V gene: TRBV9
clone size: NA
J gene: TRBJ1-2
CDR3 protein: CASSVNSAAGYTF

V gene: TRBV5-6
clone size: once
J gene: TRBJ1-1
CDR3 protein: CASSSPPGWGLNTEAFF

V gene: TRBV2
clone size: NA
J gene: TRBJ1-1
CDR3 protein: CASNRPGFTEAFF

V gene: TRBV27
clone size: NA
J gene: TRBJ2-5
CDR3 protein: CASSPVGVLRETQYF

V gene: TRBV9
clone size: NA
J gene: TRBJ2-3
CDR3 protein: CASSVGGLSTDTQYF

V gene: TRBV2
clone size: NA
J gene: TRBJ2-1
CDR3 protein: CASSDFKAGSNEQFF

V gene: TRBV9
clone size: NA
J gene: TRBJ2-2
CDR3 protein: CASSSRLDGQNTGELFF

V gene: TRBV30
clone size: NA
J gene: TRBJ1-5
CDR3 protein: CAWSLGVDNQPQHF

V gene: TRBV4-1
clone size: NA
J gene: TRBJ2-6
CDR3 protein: CASSQDGQGVANVLTF

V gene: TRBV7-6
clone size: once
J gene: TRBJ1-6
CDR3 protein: CASNPGEGPLHF

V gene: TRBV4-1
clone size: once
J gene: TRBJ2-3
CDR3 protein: CASSQLTSSTDTQYF

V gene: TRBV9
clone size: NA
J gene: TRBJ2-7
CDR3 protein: CASSQSGALGYEQYF

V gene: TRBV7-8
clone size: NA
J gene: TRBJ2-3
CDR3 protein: CASSLPSSTDTQYF

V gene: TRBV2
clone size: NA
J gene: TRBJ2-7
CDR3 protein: CASTAPGLAYEQYF

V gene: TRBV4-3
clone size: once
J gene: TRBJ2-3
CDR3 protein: CASSQVGQDQTDTQYF

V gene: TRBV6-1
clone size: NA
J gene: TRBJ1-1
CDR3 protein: CASTRGGLNTEAFF

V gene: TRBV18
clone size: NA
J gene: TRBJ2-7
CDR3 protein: CASSVTSGRYEQYF

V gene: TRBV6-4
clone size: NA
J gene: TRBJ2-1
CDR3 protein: CASSDWKRPGQGLYNEQFF

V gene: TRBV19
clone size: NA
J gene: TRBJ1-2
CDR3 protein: CASGEFYGYTF

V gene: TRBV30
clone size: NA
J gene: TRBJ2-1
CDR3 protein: CAWSRGNEQFF

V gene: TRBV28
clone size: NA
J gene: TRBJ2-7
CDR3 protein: CASSLTGMAEQYF

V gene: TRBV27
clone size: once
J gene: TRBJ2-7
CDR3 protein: CASSLTDRVEQYF

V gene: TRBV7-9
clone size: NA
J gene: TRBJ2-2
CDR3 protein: CASSSVDPGDNHTGELFF

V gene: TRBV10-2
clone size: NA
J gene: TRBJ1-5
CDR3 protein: CASSESRQGNQPQHF

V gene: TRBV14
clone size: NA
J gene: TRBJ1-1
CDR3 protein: CASSQFTEAFF

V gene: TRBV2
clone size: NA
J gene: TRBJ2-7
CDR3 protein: CASSETTSYEQYF

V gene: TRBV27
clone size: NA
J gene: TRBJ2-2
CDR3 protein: CASSPGLVGTGELFF

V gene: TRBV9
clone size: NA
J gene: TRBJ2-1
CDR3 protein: CASSVSASAYPSSYNEQFF

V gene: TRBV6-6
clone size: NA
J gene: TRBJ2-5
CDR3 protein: CASSYTDTEETQYF

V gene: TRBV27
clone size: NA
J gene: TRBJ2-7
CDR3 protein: CASSLGGTPFYEQYF

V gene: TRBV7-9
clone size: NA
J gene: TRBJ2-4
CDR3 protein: CASSLGTGLAKNIQYF

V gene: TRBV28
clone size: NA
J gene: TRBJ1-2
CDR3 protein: CASNWSGGVGYTF

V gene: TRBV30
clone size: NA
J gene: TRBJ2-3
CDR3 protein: CAWNSLRADTQYF

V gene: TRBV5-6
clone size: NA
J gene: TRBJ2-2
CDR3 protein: CASSLGENTGELFF

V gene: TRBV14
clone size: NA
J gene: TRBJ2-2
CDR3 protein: CASSLLTGELFF

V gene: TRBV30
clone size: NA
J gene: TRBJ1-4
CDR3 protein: CAWSGAGGAWEKLFF

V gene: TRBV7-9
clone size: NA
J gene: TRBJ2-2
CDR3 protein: CASSPEGTNTGELFF

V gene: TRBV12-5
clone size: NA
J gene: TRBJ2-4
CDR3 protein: CASGWWLAVAKNIQYF

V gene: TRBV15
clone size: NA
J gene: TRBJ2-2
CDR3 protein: CATSPETPGTSGLGTGELFF

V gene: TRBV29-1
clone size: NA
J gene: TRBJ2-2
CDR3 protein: CSVVFTGELFF

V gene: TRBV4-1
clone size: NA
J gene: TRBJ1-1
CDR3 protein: CASSQRGEDTEAFF

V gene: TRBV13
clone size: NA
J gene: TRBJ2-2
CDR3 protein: CASSLGLIQTGELFF

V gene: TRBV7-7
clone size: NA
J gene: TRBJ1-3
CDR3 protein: CASSLGSTGVRSGNTIYF

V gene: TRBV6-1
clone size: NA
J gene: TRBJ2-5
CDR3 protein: CASRPGREETQYF

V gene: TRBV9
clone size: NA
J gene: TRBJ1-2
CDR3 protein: CASSLGQHSYGYTF

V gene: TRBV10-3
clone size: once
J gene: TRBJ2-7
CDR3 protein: CAISDFGPAIDYEQYF

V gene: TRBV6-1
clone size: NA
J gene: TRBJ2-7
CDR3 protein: CASSEGVDEQYF

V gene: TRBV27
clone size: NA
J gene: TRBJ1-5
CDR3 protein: CASSLDRGLQPQHF

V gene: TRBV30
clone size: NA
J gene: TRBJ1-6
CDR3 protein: CAWSTGTGGNSPLHF

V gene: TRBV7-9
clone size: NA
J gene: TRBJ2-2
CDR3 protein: CASSLRGQENTGELFF

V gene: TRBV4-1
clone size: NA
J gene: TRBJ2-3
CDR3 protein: CASSQDPGQSTDTQYF

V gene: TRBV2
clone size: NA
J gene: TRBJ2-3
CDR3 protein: CASGGLAGVSDTQYF